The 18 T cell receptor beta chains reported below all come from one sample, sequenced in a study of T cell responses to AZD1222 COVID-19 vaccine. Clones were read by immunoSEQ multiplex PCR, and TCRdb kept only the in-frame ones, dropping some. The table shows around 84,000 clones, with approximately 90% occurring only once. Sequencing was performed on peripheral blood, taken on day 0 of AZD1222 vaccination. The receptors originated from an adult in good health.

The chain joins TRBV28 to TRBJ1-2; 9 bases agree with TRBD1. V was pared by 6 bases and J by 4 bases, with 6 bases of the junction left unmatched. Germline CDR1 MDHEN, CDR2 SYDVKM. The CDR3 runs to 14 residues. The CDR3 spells CASSRRDRAYGYTF. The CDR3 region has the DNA TGTGCCAGCAGCCGTAGGGACAGGGCCTATGGCTACACCTTC.

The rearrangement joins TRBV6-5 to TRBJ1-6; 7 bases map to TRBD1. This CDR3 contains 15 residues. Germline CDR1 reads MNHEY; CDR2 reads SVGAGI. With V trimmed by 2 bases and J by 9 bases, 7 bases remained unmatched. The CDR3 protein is CASSYTGQYGSPLHF. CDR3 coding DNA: TGTGCCAGCAGTTACACGGGACAGTACGGTTCACCCCTCCACTTT.

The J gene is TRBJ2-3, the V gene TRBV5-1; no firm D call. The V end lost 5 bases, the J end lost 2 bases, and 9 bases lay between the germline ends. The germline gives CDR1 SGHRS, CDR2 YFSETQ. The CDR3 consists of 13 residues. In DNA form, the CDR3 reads TGCGCCAGCAGGCAACAGAACACAGATACGCAGTATTTT. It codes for CASRQQNTDTQYF.

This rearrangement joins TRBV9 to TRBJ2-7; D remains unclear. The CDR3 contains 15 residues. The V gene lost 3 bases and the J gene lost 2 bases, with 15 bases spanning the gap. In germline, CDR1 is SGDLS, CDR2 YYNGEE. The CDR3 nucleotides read TGTGCCAGCAGCGCCGACACCTCCAGGACCTACGAGCAGTACTTC. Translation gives CASSADTSRTYEQYF.

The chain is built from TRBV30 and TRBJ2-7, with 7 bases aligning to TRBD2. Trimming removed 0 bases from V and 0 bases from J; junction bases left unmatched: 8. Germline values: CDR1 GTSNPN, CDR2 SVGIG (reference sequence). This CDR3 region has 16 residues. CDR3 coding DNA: TGTGCCTGGAGTGTACTGTCGAGGACTAGCTCCTACGAGCAGTACTTC. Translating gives CAWSVLSRTSSYEQYF.

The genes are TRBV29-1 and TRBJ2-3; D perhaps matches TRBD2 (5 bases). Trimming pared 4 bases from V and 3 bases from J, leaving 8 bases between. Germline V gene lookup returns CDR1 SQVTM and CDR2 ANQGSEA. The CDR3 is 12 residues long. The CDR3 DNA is TGCAGCGTTGGGAGAGGGACAGATACGCAGTATTTT. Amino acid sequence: CSVGRGTDTQYF.

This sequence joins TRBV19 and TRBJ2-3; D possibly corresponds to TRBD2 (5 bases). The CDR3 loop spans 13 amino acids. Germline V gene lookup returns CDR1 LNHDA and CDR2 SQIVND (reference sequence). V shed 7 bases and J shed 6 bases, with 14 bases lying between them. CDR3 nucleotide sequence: TGTGCCAGTACGGACGGAGGAAGGGATACGCAGTATTTT. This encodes CASTDGGRDTQYF. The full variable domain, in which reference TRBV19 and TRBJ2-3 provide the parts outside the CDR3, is DGGITQSPKYLFRKEGQNVTLSCEQNLNHDAMYWYRQDPGQGLRLIYYSQIVNDFQKGDIAEGYSVSREKKESFPLTVTSAQKNPTAFYLCASTDGGRDTQYFGPGTRLTVL.

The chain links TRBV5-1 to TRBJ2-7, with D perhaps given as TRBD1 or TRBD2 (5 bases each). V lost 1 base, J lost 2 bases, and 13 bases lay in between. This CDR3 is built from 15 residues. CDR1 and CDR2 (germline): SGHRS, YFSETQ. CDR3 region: CASSLLPGPPYEQYF. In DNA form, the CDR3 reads TGCGCCAGCAGCTTGTTGCCGGGACCGCCCTACGAGCAGTACTTC.

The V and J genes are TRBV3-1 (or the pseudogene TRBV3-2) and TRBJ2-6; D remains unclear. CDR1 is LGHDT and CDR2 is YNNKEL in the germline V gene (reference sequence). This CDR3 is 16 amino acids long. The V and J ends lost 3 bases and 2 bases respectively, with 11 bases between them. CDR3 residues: CASSQNAQAGANVLTF. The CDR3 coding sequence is TGTGCCAGCAGCCAGAATGCGCAAGCTGGGGCCAACGTCCTGACTTTC.

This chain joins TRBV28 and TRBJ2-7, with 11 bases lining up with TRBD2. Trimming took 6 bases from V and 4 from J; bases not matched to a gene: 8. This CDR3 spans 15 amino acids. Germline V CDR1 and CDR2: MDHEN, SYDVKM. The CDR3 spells CASRDGLAGPYEQYF. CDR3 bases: TGTGCCAGCAGAGATGGACTAGCGGGCCCTTACGAGCAGTACTTC.

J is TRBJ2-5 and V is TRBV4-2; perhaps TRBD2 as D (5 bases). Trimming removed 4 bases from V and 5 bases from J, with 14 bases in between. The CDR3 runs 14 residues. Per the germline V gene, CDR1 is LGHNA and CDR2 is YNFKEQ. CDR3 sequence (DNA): TGTGCCAGCAGCCCTGGACGGAGAGGGGAGACCCAGTACTTC. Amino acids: CASSPGRRGETQYF.

The CDR3 bases are TGCGCCAGCAGGTCCGGGACAGGGGACGGCTACACCTTC. Protein: CASRSGTGDGYTF. This chain links TRBV5-1 with TRBJ1-2, with 10 bases aligning to TRBD1. The CDR3 loop spans 13 amino acids. The V gene's germline CDR1 is SGHRS and CDR2 YFSETQ. J gave up 8 bases and V 5 bases, and 6 bases lay outside the gene matches.

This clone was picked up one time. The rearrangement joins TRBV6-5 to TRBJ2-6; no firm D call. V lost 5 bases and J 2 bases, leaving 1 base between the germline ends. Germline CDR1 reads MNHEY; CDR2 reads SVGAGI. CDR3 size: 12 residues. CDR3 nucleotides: TGTGCCAGCAGTCCTGGGGCCAACGTCCTGACTTTC. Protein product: CASSPGANVLTF.

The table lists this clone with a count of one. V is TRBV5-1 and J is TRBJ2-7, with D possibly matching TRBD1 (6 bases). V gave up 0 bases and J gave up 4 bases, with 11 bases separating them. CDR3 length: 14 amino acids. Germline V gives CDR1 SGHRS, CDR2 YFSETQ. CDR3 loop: CASSLVGQQYEQYF. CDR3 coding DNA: TGCGCCAGCAGCTTGGTTGGACAGCAATACGAGCAGTACTTC. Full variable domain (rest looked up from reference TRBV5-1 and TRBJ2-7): KAGVTQTPRYLIKTRGQQVTLSCSPISGHRSVSWYQQTPGQGLQFLFEYFSETQRNKGNFPGRFSGRQFSNSRSEMNVSTLELGDSALYLCASSLVGQQYEQYFGPGTRLTVT.

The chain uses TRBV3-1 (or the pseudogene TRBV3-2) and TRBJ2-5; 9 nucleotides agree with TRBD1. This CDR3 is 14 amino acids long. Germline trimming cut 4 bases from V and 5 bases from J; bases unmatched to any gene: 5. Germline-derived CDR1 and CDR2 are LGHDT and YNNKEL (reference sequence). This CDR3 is CASSLTGGGETQYF. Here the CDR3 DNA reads TGTGCCAGCAGCCTAACAGGGGGCGGTGAGACCCAGTACTTC.

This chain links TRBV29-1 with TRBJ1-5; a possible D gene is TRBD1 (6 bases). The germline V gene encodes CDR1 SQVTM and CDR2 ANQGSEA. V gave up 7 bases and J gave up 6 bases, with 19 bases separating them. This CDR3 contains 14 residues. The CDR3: CSALVQGLGQPQHF. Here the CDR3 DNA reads TGCAGCGCCCTCGTGCAGGGGCTAGGTCAGCCCCAGCATTTT.

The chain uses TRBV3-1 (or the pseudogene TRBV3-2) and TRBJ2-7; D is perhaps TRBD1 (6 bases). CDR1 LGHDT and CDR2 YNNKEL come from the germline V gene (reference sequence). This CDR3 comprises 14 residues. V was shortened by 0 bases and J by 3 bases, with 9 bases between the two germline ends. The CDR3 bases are TGTGCCAGCAGCCAAGATGAGACAGGCTACGAGCAGTACTTC. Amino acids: CASSQDETGYEQYF.

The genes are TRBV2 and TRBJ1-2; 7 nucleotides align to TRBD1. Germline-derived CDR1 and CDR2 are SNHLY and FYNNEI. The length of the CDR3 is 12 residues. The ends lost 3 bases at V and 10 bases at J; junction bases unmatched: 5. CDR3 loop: CASSERGRDYTF. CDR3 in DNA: TGTGCCAGCAGTGAGAGGGGGCGGGACTACACCTTC.